The 30 T cell receptor beta chains below come from one sample, sequenced in a study of blood T cells in healthy people across ages. For the second PCR, which ran for 7 to 11 cycles, a sample-barcoded 5' primer and a J-beta primer mix were used. Each CDR3 protein is one row after TCRdb ran MiXCR on the 5' RACE reads. The table records about 570,000 distinct CDR3 sequences, approximately 30% of them present only once. The sample taken for sequencing was blood. The source is a woman in her 70s in good health.

Only a few counts were recorded for this clonotype. J is TRBJ2-2 and V is TRBV7-6; TRBD1 matches at 7 bases. CDR1 is SGHVS, CDR2 FNYEAQ, per germline. The CDR3 is 15 amino acids. Trimming took 5 bases from V and 7 from J; bases not matched to a gene: 10. The CDR3 bases are TGTGCCAGCAGCGACCCTTACAGGGGCAGCGGGGAGCTGTTTTTT. This codes for CASSDPYRGSGELFF. Using reference TRBV7-6 and TRBJ2-2 for the parts outside the CDR3, the full variable domain is GAGVSQSPRYKVTKRGQDVALRCDPISGHVSLYWYRQALGQGPEFLTYFNYEAQQDKSGLPNDRFSAERPEGSISTLTIQRTEQRDSAMYRCASSDPYRGSGELFFGEGSRLTVL.

The V call is TRBV9, the J call TRBJ1-3; no reliable D call. Germline CDR1 reads SGDLS; CDR2 reads YYNGEE. This CDR3 comprises 15 residues. The germline V and J ends were trimmed by 0 bases and 0 bases, with 7 bases remaining between them. The DNA of the CDR3 is TGTGCCAGCAGCGTAGTCGCAACCTCTGGAAACACCATATATTTT. Translated, it gives CASSVVATSGNTIYF.

This chain uses TRBV7-2 with TRBJ2-3, with TRBD1 identical over 7 bases. V shed 1 base, J shed 2 bases, and the junction held 6 bases outside the gene matches. CDR3 size: 16 residues. Germline CDR1 is SGHTA and CDR2 is FQGNSA. The CDR3: CASSLGTGQATDTQYF. CDR3 nucleotides: TGTGCCAGCAGCTTAGGTACCGGACAGGCCACAGATACGCAGTATTTT.

This chain joins TRBV16 and TRBJ1-4; D is perhaps TRBD1 (5 bases). Deletions cut 4 bases from V and 8 bases from J, with 8 bases between. The CDR3 is made up of 12 amino acids. In germline, CDR1 is KGHSY, CDR2 FQNENV. The CDR3 region has the DNA TGTGCCAGCAGCCGACAGAGCGAAAAACTGTTTTTT. This gives the protein CASSRQSEKLFF. Variable domain in full (rest from reference TRBV16 and TRBJ1-4): GEEVAQTPKHLVRGEGQKAKLYCAPIKGHSYVFWYQQVLKNEFKFLISFQNENVFDETGMPKERFSAKCLPNSPCSLEIQATKLEDSAVYFCASSRQSEKLFFGSGTQLSVL.

This rearrangement joins TRBV27 to TRBJ2-7, with 10 positions matching TRBD1. There are 15 residues in the CDR3. Trimming removed 5 bases from V and 6 bases from J; junction bases left unmatched: 10. The germline CDR1 and CDR2 sequences are MNHEY and SMNVEV (reference sequence). This CDR3 reads CASSPRDRGSSEQYF. DNA for the CDR3: TGTGCCAGCAGTCCCAGGGACAGGGGAAGCAGCGAGCAGTACTTC.

This chain connects TRBV6-5 to TRBJ2-5, with 9 positions matching TRBD1. Near its end, the DNA agrees better with TRBJ2-1, so the J call may be wrong. Germline V gives CDR1 MNHEY, CDR2 SVGAGI. CDR3 size: 16 residues. CDR3 amino acids: CASKFTGTGFFNEQFF. The CDR3 DNA is TGTGCCAGCAAGTTCACCGGGACAGGGTTTTTTAATGAGCAGTTCTTC.

As for this clonotype: Here the CDR3 omits its conserved ending phenylalanine or tryptophan, so a read error is the likely source. V and J are TRBV20-1 and TRBJ2-5; D is undetermined. Germline assignment: CDR1 DFQATT and CDR2 SNEGSKA (reference sequence). V was cut by 2 bases and J by 0 bases, with 7 bases left in between. The CDR3 extends over 13 amino acids. The CDR3 nucleotides read TGCAGTGCTAGACGGCCGTACCAAGAGACCCAGTACCTC. This codes for CSARRPYQETQYL.

This clonotype was counted only a few times. This CDR3 is CASSPKDRGDEKLFF. Here the CDR3 DNA reads TGTGCCAGCAGCCCCAAGGACAGGGGGGATGAAAAACTGTTTTTT. The V and J genes are TRBV11-2 and TRBJ1-4, with 10 positions matching TRBD1. Trimming at V came to 5 bases and at J to 6 bases, leaving 6 bases not matched to a gene. Germline loops: CDR1 SGHAT, CDR2 FQNNGV. The CDR3 has 15 residues.

In its sample, this clonotype was seen a few times. This chain links TRBV6-6 with TRBJ2-3, with no clear D. Germline CDR1 and CDR2: MNHNY and SVGAGI (reference sequence). V was trimmed by 8 bases and J by 0 bases, leaving 6 bases between them. The CDR3 has 12 amino acids. The CDR3 DNA follows: TGTGCCAGCGCCCTAAGCACAGATACGCAGTATTTT. Translated, it gives CASALSTDTQYF.

The chain is built from TRBV29-1 and TRBJ2-5; 8 bases align to TRBD2. Germline V gene lookup returns CDR1 SQVTM and CDR2 ANQGSEA. Trimming took 6 bases from V and 1 from J; bases not matched to a gene: 4. The CDR3 is made up of 13 amino acids. CDR3 in DNA: TGCAGCGTCGCACGGGGGGGCCAAGAGACCCAGTACTTC. It specifies CSVARGGQETQYF.

Comments on this clonotype: A single base separates this from a much larger clone, so it may be a read error. The chain carries TRBV6-2 or TRBV6-3 and TRBJ1-1; D uncertain. With 1 base removed from V and 1 base from J, the gap between germline ends came to 4 bases. Per the germline V gene, CDR1 is MNHEY and CDR2 is SVGEGT. CDR3 length: 13 amino acids. This CDR3 reads CASSYFGNTEAFF. DNA of the CDR3: TGTGCCAGCAGTTACTTTGGGAACACTGAAGCTTTCTTT.

This clonotype was counted only a few times. The chain recombines TRBV4-1 with TRBJ2-1; D gene unclear. Per germline, CDR1 MGHRA and CDR2 YSYEKL. This CDR3 has 15 amino acids. V dropped 0 bases and J dropped 2 bases, with 8 bases sitting between them. This CDR3 reads CASSQDWITYNEQFF. The CDR3 nucleotides are TGCGCCAGCAGCCAAGACTGGATAACCTACAATGAGCAGTTCTTC.

This clonotype was seen a handful of times. The chain combines TRBV5-1 with TRBJ1-1, with a weak D call TRBD1 (6 bases). Germline V gives CDR1 SGHRS, CDR2 YFSETQ. CDR3 length equals 15 residues. Trimming pared 6 bases from V and 5 bases from J, leaving 20 bases between. The CDR3 spells CASIRGGEGGTEAFF. The CDR3 coding sequence is TGCGCCAGCATTAGAGGAGGGGAGGGGGGTACTGAAGCTTTCTTT.

At least ten counts were recorded for this clonotype. The chain carries TRBV10-3 and TRBJ1-1; tentative D call: TRBD1 (6 bases). The germline V and J ends were trimmed by 7 bases and 1 base, with 19 bases remaining between them. In germline, CDR1 is ENHRY, CDR2 SYGVKD. The CDR3 runs to 16 residues. The CDR3 is CAITRGRGQGNTEAFF. The CDR3 nucleotides read TGTGCCATCACCAGAGGTCGGGGGCAGGGGAACACTGAAGCTTTCTTT.

V usage is TRBV6-2 or TRBV6-3 and J usage is TRBJ2-1; possibly TRBD2 for D (6 bases). V was clipped by 2 bases and J by 4 bases, with 12 bases between them. Germline CDR1 reads MNHEY; CDR2 reads SVGEGT. CDR3 length: 15 amino acids. CDR3 DNA sequence: TGTGCCAGCAGTTACAAGGGACTGGAGTACAATGAGCAGTTCTTC. As protein: CASSYKGLEYNEQFF.

The chain employs TRBV20-1 and TRBJ2-1, with TRBD2 matching over 7 bases. The CDR3 is 16 amino acids. V was pared by 0 bases and J by 0 bases, with 5 bases of the junction left unmatched. Germline-derived CDR1 and CDR2 are DFQATT and SNEGSKA (reference sequence). CDR3 sequence: CSARDLGGSSYNEQFF. The CDR3 bases are TGCAGTGCTAGAGATCTGGGGGGGAGCTCCTACAATGAGCAGTTCTTC.

This clonotype was detected only a few times. The rearrangement links TRBV6-2 or TRBV6-3 to TRBJ2-3, with 10 positions matching TRBD2. This CDR3 region has 19 residues. CDR1 and CDR2 (germline): MNHEY, SVGEGT. J lost 0 bases, V lost 6 bases, and 15 bases had no gene match. CDR3 amino acids: CASSRRPGLASSSTDTQYF. Written as DNA, the CDR3 is TGTGCCAGCAGCAGACGACCGGGACTAGCGTCTTCTAGCACAGATACGCAGTATTTT.

This clonotype was found many times. The gene calls are TRBV15 and TRBJ1-4, with 7 bases fitting TRBD1. Germline CDR1 reads LNHNV; CDR2 reads YYDKDF (reference sequence). This CDR3 has 15 residues. Unmatched junction bases numbered 3, after V lost 3 bases and J lost 2 bases. For the CDR3, the DNA is TGTGCCACCAGCAGGGGGACAGCCACTAATGAAAAACTGTTTTTT. As protein: CATSRGTATNEKLFF.

The chain recombines TRBV7-8 with TRBJ1-4, with no clear D. The ends were cut back, 8 bases at V and 8 bases at J, with 21 bases in the middle. The CDR3 is made up of 15 amino acids. Looked up from germline, CDR1 is SGHVS and CDR2 is FQNEAQ. CDR3: CASSEVPGLGEKLFF. CDR3 bases: TGTGCCAGCTCAGAGGTTCCCGGGTTAGGGGAAAAACTGTTTTTT. Based on the CDR3 plus reference TRBV7-8 and TRBJ1-4, the full variable domain is GAGVSQSPRYKVAKRGQDVALRCDPISGHVSLFWYQQALGQGPEFLTYFQNEAQLDKSGLPSDRFFAERPEGSVSTLKIQRTQQEDSAVYLCASSEVPGLGEKLFFGSGTQLSVL.

This clonotype was counted at least ten times. The V call is TRBV11-2, the J call TRBJ2-1; TRBD2 is a possible D gene (5 bases). CDR3 length equals 13 residues. V shed 2 bases and J shed 9 bases, with 11 bases lying between them. CDR1 and CDR2 (germline): SGHAT, FQNNGV. This CDR3 reads CASSLIGRIEQFF. CDR3 coding DNA: TGTGCCAGCAGCTTAATAGGGAGAATTGAGCAGTTCTTC.

The chain joins TRBV20-1 to TRBJ2-1, with D perhaps matching TRBD2 (5 bases). Germline V gene lookup returns CDR1 DFQATT and CDR2 SNEGSKA (reference sequence). The V gene lost 8 bases and the J gene lost 10 bases, with 15 bases spanning the gap. The CDR3 contains 11 residues. CDR3 nucleotides: TGCAGTCCCGGACTTAACCCCGAGCAGTTCTTC. This gives the protein CSPGLNPEQFF.

The J gene is TRBJ1-5, the V gene TRBV4-3; D uncertain. Trimming removed 1 base at V and 5 bases at J, with 12 bases between. The CDR3 sequence is 15 residues long. Per germline, CDR1 LGHNA and CDR2 YSLEER. The DNA for the CDR3 is TGCGCCAGCAGCCAAGGAGTAGGTTTGGATCAGCCCCAGCATTTT. Residues: CASSQGVGLDQPQHF.

This clonotype was counted a few times. The gene calls are TRBV2 and TRBJ1-3, with TRBD1 as a possible D gene (6 bases). V was clipped by 6 bases and J by 2 bases, with 17 bases between them. Germline-derived CDR1 and CDR2 are SNHLY and FYNNEI. This CDR3 contains 16 residues. The CDR3 region has the DNA TGTGCCAGCAGAAGCAGGGGCCCGACCGCTGGAAACACCATATATTTT. It translates to CASRSRGPTAGNTIYF.

The V and J genes are TRBV4-1 and TRBJ2-6, with a tentative D call TRBD1 (6 bases). This CDR3 has 22 residues. Between the trimmed V and J ends, which lost 2 bases and 3 bases, there was a span of 29 bases. Germline CDR1 is MGHRA and CDR2 is YSYEKL. This CDR3 is CASSQMNPQGTPSGGGANVLTF. The CDR3 DNA reads TGCGCCAGCAGCCAAATGAATCCCCAGGGGACCCCCTCTGGCGGTGGGGCCAACGTCCTGACTTTC.

This clonotype has a handful of counts. The chain combines TRBV20-1 with TRBJ2-1; D is unclear. The V gene lost 4 bases and the J gene lost 1 base, with 17 bases spanning the gap. CDR3 size: 16 residues. Germline-derived CDR1 and CDR2 are DFQATT and SNEGSKA (reference sequence). This CDR3 is CSANPGPSVSYNEQFF. The CDR3, as DNA: TGCAGTGCTAACCCCGGACCCTCGGTTTCCTACAATGAGCAGTTCTTC.

Regarding this clonotype: One junction end disagrees with the germline gene, perhaps due to a read error. The V and J genes are TRBV7-2 and TRBJ2-5; 7 nucleotides line up with TRBD1. The CDR3 is made up of 14 amino acids. Germline values: CDR1 SGHTA, CDR2 FQGNSA. The CDR3 spells CASSLGQGRETLYF. Here the CDR3 DNA reads TGTGCCAGCAGCTTAGGACAGGGAAGAGAGACCCTGTACTTC.

This chain connects TRBV5-6 to TRBJ2-3; 7 bases map to TRBD2. Trimming removed 0 bases from V and 1 base from J; junction bases left unmatched: 2. CDR3 size: 15 residues. CDR1 and CDR2 from the germline V gene are SGHDT and YYEEEE. CDR3 nucleotide sequence: TGTGCCAGCAGCTTGGACGCGGGGGGCACAGATACGCAGTATTTT. Protein product: CASSLDAGGTDTQYF.

This clonotype was seen more than once but under ten times. The chain recombines TRBV7-9 with TRBJ1-1; tentative D call: TRBD1 (5 bases). Trimming took 5 bases from V and 1 from J, leaving 14 bases between them. This CDR3 has 15 amino acids. Germline CDR1 reads SEHNR; CDR2 reads FQNEAQ (reference sequence). For the CDR3, the DNA is TGTGCCAGCAGCCCCTGGGACGGTGGGAACACTGAAGCTTTCTTT. Translated, it gives CASSPWDGGNTEAFF.

This chain uses TRBV4-3 with TRBJ2-3, with D perhaps matching TRBD2 (6 bases). V lost 1 base and J 7 bases, leaving 12 bases between the germline ends. The CDR3 is made up of 14 amino acids. Germline-derived CDR1 and CDR2 are LGHNA and YSLEER. The CDR3, as DNA: TGCGCCAGCAGCCAAGCCTTCGGGGGAAATACGCAGTATTTT. It is translated as CASSQAFGGNTQYF.

Only a few counts were recorded for this clonotype. The J gene is TRBJ2-3, the V gene TRBV27, with unresolved D. Germline CDR1 reads MNHEY; CDR2 reads SMNVEV (reference sequence). V shed 5 bases and J shed 2 bases, with 8 bases lying between them. This CDR3 contains 13 residues. The CDR3 protein is CASSRTYTDTQYF. The CDR3 DNA reads as TGTGCCAGCAGTCGGACCTACACAGATACGCAGTATTTT.